These 22 T cell receptor beta chains were all obtained from the same sample, sequenced in a study of T cell responses to AZD1222 COVID-19 vaccine. Assay: immunoSEQ multiplex PCR; the TCRdb copy retains only in-frame clones and omits some. The repertoire includes roughly 97,000 clones, over 90% of them detected once, and approximately 5% sits in the top ten. Sequences were derived from peripheral blood, sampled on day 0 of AZD1222 vaccination. The receptors stem from an adult in good health.

The chain uses TRBV13 and TRBJ2-5; the match to TRBD2 covers 7 bases. The CDR3 has 15 amino acids. Germline V gene sequence: CDR1 PRHDT, CDR2 FYEKMQ (reference sequence). The trim removed 3 bases at V and 5 bases at J, leaving 9 bases unmatched. In nucleotides, the CDR3 is TGTGCCAGCAGCTTTGTGTCCAGCGGGATTGAGACCCAGTACTTC. Its protein is CASSFVSSGIETQYF.

This clone was recorded a few times. The chain joins TRBV7-9 to TRBJ2-7; TRBD2 might be the D (6 bases). The germline gives CDR1 SEHNR, CDR2 FQNEAQ (reference sequence). Trimming shortened V by 5 bases and J by 2 bases, and 13 bases separated the two germline ends. The CDR3 runs to 14 residues. DNA for the CDR3: TGTGCCAGCAGCGCGGAGGGCGGACCCTACGAGCAGTACTTC. This encodes CASSAEGGPYEQYF.

This chain joins TRBV2 and TRBJ2-7, with unresolved D. The CDR3 has 15 residues. V lost 3 bases to trimming and J lost 3 bases, with 15 bases between them. CDR1 and CDR2 (germline): SNHLY, FYNNEI. The CDR3 DNA is TGTGCCAGCAGTGACTCGAGGCAGGCTCTCTACGAGCAGTACTTC. Protein: CASSDSRQALYEQYF. Using reference TRBV2 and TRBJ2-7 for the parts outside the CDR3, the full variable domain is EPEVTQTPSHQVTQMGQEVILRCVPISNHLYFYWYRQILGQKVEFLVSFYNNEISEKSEIFDDQFSVERPDGSNFTLKIRSTKLEDSAMYFCASSDSRQALYEQYFGPGTRLTVT.

In this sample, this clone turned up once. The rearrangement uses TRBV6-2 or TRBV6-3 and TRBJ1-1; D is uncertain. CDR1 and CDR2 (germline): MNHEY, SVGEGT. Trimming took off 2 bases at V and 0 bases at J, with 7 bases between the two ends. CDR3 length equals 14 residues. CDR3: CASSYLSLNTEAFF. The CDR3 DNA sequence: TGTGCCAGCAGTTACCTATCATTGAACACTGAAGCTTTCTTT.

The chain links TRBV5-1 to TRBJ2-4; TRBD2 matches 13 bases. After removal of 4 bases from V and 6 bases from J, the junction contained 7 bases not matched to a gene. This CDR3 is 16 amino acids long. Germline CDR1 is SGHRS and CDR2 is YFSETQ. In nucleotides, the CDR3 is TGCGCCAGCAGCCCGGGACTAGCGGGAAACAGAAACATTCAGTACTTC. Translated: CASSPGLAGNRNIQYF. Full variable domain (remainder filled in from reference TRBV5-1 and TRBJ2-4): KAGVTQTPRYLIKTRGQQVTLSCSPISGHRSVSWYQQTPGQGLQFLFEYFSETQRNKGNFPGRFSGRQFSNSRSEMNVSTLELGDSALYLCASSPGLAGNRNIQYFGAGTRLSVL.

The chain joins TRBV28 to TRBJ2-1; 8 bases fit TRBD1. This CDR3 has 16 residues. Per the germline V gene, CDR1 is MDHEN and CDR2 is SYDVKM. J lost 2 bases, V lost 7 bases, and 10 bases had no gene match. The CDR3 DNA follows: TGTGCCAGCATAAGCGGAACGGGACAGGCCTACAATGAGCAGTTCTTC. It is translated as CASISGTGQAYNEQFF.

The sample holds a few counts of this clone. The rearrangement links TRBV2 to TRBJ2-7, with D unresolved. The CDR3 has 12 residues. Germline V gives CDR1 SNHLY, CDR2 FYNNEI. Trimming pared 5 bases from V and 3 bases from J, leaving 8 bases between. The CDR3 DNA is TGTGCCAGCAGTCAAAACAGCTACGAGCAGTACTTC. Translated: CASSQNSYEQYF.

The J gene is TRBJ2-5, the V gene TRBV28, with D possibly being TRBD1 (5 bases). Deletions cut 6 bases from V and 4 bases from J, with 12 bases between. The CDR3 extends over 13 amino acids. Germline assignment: CDR1 MDHEN and CDR2 SYDVKM. The DNA of the CDR3 is TGTGCCAGCAGCCAGGGTACGTTAGAGACCCAGTACTTC. Translating it yields CASSQGTLETQYF.

V usage is TRBV7-9 and J usage is TRBJ2-1; TRBD1 is a possible D gene (5 bases). The germline V and J ends were trimmed by 5 bases and 5 bases, with 13 bases remaining between them. Germline V gives CDR1 SEHNR, CDR2 FQNEAQ (reference sequence). The CDR3 runs to 14 residues. The CDR3 DNA reads TGTGCCAGCAGCACCTCTGACAGTGACAATGAGCAGTTCTTC. Its protein is CASSTSDSDNEQFF. Looking up the rest from reference TRBV7-9 and TRBJ2-1 gives the full variable domain: DTGVSQNPRHKITKRGQNVTFRCDPISEHNRLYWYRQTLGQGPEFLTYFQNEAQLEKSRLLSDRFSAERPKGSFSTLEIQRTEQGDSAMYLCASSTSDSDNEQFFGPGTRLTVL.

The chain carries TRBV9 and TRBJ2-7, with 7 bases fitting TRBD1. The trim removed 4 bases at V and 0 bases at J, leaving 10 bases unmatched. Germline-derived CDR1 and CDR2 are SGDLS and YYNGEE. The CDR3 spans 16 residues. Written as DNA, the CDR3 is TGTGCCAGCAGCCCTTCTGCCGACAGGGACTCCTACGAGCAGTACTTC. Translated, it gives CASSPSADRDSYEQYF.

The V and J genes are TRBV18 and TRBJ2-1; D call uncertain. Trimming removed 2 bases at V and 8 bases at J, with 7 bases between. The CDR3 sequence is 12 residues long. Germline V gene sequence: CDR1 KGHSH, CDR2 LQKENI. The CDR3 DNA sequence: TGTGCCAGCTCACCAACTAAGGATGAGCAGTTCTTC. This gives the protein CASSPTKDEQFF.

The chain has TRBV7-2 and TRBJ2-4; D is perhaps TRBD1 (5 bases). CDR1 is SGHTA and CDR2 is FQGNSA in the germline V gene. This CDR3 has 14 residues. V dropped 3 bases and J dropped 0 bases, with 6 bases sitting between them. CDR3 sequence: CASSFQGAKNIQYF. The CDR3 DNA reads as TGTGCCAGCAGCTTTCAGGGAGCCAAAAACATTCAGTACTTC.

The chain is built from TRBV7-9 and TRBJ1-1; the match to TRBD1 covers 7 bases. Germline-derived CDR1 and CDR2 are SEHNR and FQNEAQ (reference sequence). Trimming at V came to 5 bases and at J to 3 bases, leaving 3 bases not matched to a gene. The CDR3 sequence is 13 residues long. The CDR3 coding sequence is TGTGCCAGCAGCATAGACAGGGACACTGAAGCTTTCTTT. Translating gives CASSIDRDTEAFF.

The rearrangement uses TRBV3-1 (or the pseudogene TRBV3-2) and TRBJ2-1; D is perhaps TRBD1 (5 bases). The germline V gene encodes CDR1 LGHDT and CDR2 YNNKEL (reference sequence). This CDR3 is built from 14 residues. Trimming took off 3 bases at V and 4 bases at J, with 10 bases between the two ends. CDR3 DNA: TGTGCCAGCAGCCATCAGGGTAGGTACAATGAGCAGTTCTTC. Amino acids: CASSHQGRYNEQFF.

This chain joins TRBV5-1 and TRBJ2-1, with 11 bases that match TRBD2. The CDR3 consists of 16 residues. CDR1 SGHRS and CDR2 YFSETQ come from the germline V gene. Losses at the gene ends were 0 bases for V and 5 bases for J; bases not matched to a gene: 4. The CDR3 region is CASSLAGTSGHNEQFF. The DNA for the CDR3 is TGCGCCAGCAGCTTGGCGGGGACTAGCGGTCACAATGAGCAGTTCTTC.

DNA of the CDR3: TGTGCCAGCAGTGTTGCTAGCGGGAGGGGCGAGCAGTACTTC. It is translated as CASSVASGRGEQYF. The chain joins TRBV6-1 to TRBJ2-7; TRBD2 matches at 12 bases. The V gene end was trimmed by 4 bases and the J gene end by 6 bases; junction bases not matched to a gene: 4. Germline CDR1 MNHNS, CDR2 SASEGT. The CDR3 is 14 residues long.

The chain uses TRBV30 and TRBJ1-2, with 7 bases aligning to TRBD1. Germline CDR1 reads GTSNPN; CDR2 reads SVGIG (reference sequence). The CDR3 contains 15 residues. J gave up 5 bases and V 1 base, and 10 bases lay outside the gene matches. CDR3 DNA sequence: TGTGCCTGGAGTGGACGCCGACAGGGATTATATGGCTACACCTTC. It codes for CAWSGRRQGLYGYTF.

V is TRBV28 and J is TRBJ2-5; unclear D gene. Germline values: CDR1 MDHEN, CDR2 SYDVKM. This CDR3 contains 14 residues. Trimming removed 3 bases from V and 1 base from J, with 9 bases in between. CDR3 in DNA: TGTGCCAGCAGTTTCTACAGCCTCCAAGAGACCCAGTACTTC. It yields the protein CASSFYSLQETQYF.

The chain's CDR3 is CASSRSRDGHEQYF. CDR3 DNA: TGTGCCAGCAGCCGGTCCCGGGACGGTCACGAGCAGTACTTC. V usage is TRBV7-2 and J usage is TRBJ2-7; D is possibly TRBD1 or TRBD2 (5 bases each). There are 14 residues in the CDR3. The germline V gene encodes CDR1 SGHTA and CDR2 FQGNSA. V gave up 5 bases and J gave up 5 bases, with 16 bases separating them. The full variable domain, its missing parts supplied by reference TRBV7-2 and TRBJ2-7, is GAGVSQSPSNKVTEKGKDVELRCDPISGHTALYWYRQSLGQGLEFLIYFQGNSAPDKSGLPSDRFSAERTGGSVSTLTIQRTQQEDSAVYLCASSRSRDGHEQYFGPGTRLTVT.

The chain uses TRBV5-1 and TRBJ2-5, with 13 nucleotides matching TRBD2. The germline gives CDR1 SGHRS, CDR2 YFSETQ. J was trimmed by 4 bases and V by 3 bases; bases with no gene match: 6. CDR3 size: 16 residues. The CDR3 loop reads CASSSTSGRALETQYF. CDR3 nucleotide sequence: TGCGCCAGCAGCTCCACTAGCGGGAGGGCCCTAGAGACCCAGTACTTC. Using reference TRBV5-1 and TRBJ2-5 for the parts outside the CDR3, the full variable domain is KAGVTQTPRYLIKTRGQQVTLSCSPISGHRSVSWYQQTPGQGLQFLFEYFSETQRNKGNFPGRFSGRQFSNSRSEMNVSTLELGDSALYLCASSSTSGRALETQYFGPGTRLLVL.

This sequence joins TRBV7-9 and TRBJ2-1; D is perhaps TRBD2 (6 bases). Germline V gene data show CDR1 as SEHNR and CDR2 as FQNEAQ (reference sequence). V was cut by 0 bases and J by 7 bases, with 10 bases left in between. The CDR3 extends over 14 amino acids. In DNA, the CDR3 is TGTGCCAGCAGCTTAGCGGGGGGAATAAATGAGCAGTTCTTC. This gives the protein CASSLAGGINEQFF.

J is TRBJ2-5 and V is TRBV7-6, with 10 bases fitting TRBD2. Germline V gene data show CDR1 as SGHVS and CDR2 as FNYEAQ. J was trimmed by 7 bases and V by 4 bases; bases with no gene match: 15. This CDR3 is 17 amino acids long. The CDR3 loop is CASSSSSGSILFRTQYF. The CDR3 DNA reads as TGTGCCAGCAGCTCCTCTAGCGGGAGCATTTTGTTCCGGACCCAGTACTTC.